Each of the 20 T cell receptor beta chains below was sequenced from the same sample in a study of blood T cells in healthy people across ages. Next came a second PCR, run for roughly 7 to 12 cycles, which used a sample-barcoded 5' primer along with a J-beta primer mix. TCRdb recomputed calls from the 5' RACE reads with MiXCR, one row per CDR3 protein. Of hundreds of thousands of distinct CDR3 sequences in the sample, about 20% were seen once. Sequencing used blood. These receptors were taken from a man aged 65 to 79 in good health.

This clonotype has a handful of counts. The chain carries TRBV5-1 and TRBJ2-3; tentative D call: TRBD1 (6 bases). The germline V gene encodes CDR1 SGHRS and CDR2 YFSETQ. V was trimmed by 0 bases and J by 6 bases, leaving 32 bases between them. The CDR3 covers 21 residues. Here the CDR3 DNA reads TGCGCCAGCAGCTTGGTCGCAGACTACCTCAGGGGCCCCGCGGGCCATGATACGCAGTATTTT. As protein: CASSLVADYLRGPAGHDTQYF.

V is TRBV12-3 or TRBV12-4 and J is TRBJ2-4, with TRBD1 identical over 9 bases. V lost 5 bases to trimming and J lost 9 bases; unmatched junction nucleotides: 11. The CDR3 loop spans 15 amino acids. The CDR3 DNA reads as TGTGCCAGCAGTCCCGGGACAGGGTCGGGGCCCATTCAGTACTTC. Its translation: CASSPGTGSGPIQYF.

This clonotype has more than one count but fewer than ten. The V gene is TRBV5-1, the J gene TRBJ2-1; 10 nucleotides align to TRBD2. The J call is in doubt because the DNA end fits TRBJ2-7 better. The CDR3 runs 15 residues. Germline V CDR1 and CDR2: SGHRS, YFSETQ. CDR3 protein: CASSLSSGSFYEQYV. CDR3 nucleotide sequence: TGCGCCAGCAGCTTGTCTAGCGGGAGTTTCTACGAGCAGTACGTC.

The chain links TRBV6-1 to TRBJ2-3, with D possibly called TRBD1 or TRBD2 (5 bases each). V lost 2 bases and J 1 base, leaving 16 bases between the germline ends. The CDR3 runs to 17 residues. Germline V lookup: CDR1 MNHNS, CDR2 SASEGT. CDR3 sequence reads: CASSERRDGRGTDTQYF. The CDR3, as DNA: TGTGCCAGCAGTGAAAGAAGGGACGGGCGCGGCACAGATACGCAGTATTTT.

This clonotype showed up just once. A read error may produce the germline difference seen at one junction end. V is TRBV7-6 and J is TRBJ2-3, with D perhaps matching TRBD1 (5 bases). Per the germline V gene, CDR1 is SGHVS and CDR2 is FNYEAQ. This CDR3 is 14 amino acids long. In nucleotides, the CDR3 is TGTGCCAGCAGTTCTCAAGGGGCGTTAGATATGCAGTATTTT. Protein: CASSSQGALDMQYF.

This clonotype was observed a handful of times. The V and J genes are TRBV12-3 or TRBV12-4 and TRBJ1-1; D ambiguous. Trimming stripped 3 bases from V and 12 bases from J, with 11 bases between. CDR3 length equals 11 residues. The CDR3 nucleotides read TGTGCCAGCAGTTTTGAGGGAAGAACTTTCTTT. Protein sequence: CASSFEGRTFF.

CDR3 protein: CASSSPTRTARVDDEQYF. In DNA form, the CDR3 reads TGTGCCAGCAGCTCCCCAACGAGAACTGCCCGGGTAGATGACGAGCAGTACTTC. V usage is TRBV11-3 and J usage is TRBJ2-7, with D hard to call. With 4 bases removed from V and 5 bases from J, the gap between germline ends came to 27 bases. This CDR3 is built from 18 residues. Germline CDR1 and CDR2: SGHNT and YENEEA. Complete variable domain (other parts from reference TRBV11-3 and TRBJ2-7): EAGVVQSPRYKIIEKKQPVAFWCNPISGHNTLYWYLQNLGQGPELLIRYENEEAVDDSQLPKDRFSAERLKGVDSTLKIQPAELGDSAVYLCASSSPTRTARVDDEQYFGPGTRLTVT.

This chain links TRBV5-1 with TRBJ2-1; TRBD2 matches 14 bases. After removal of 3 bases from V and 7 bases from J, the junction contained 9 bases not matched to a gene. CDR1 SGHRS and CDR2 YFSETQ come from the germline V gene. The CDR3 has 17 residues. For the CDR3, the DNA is TGCGCCAGCAGCTCACGTAAGGGACTAGCGGGGGTTAATGAGCAGTTCTTC. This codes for CASSSRKGLAGVNEQFF. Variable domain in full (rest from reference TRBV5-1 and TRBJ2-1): KAGVTQTPRYLIKTRGQQVTLSCSPISGHRSVSWYQQTPGQGLQFLFEYFSETQRNKGNFPGRFSGRQFSNSRSEMNVSTLELGDSALYLCASSSRKGLAGVNEQFFGPGTRLTVL.

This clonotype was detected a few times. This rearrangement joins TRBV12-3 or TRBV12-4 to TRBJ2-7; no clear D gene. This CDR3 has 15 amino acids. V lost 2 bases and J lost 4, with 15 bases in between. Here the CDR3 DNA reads TGTGCCAGCAGTTTATCCCCAGGCCGCTTGTACGAGCAGTACTTC. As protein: CASSLSPGRLYEQYF.

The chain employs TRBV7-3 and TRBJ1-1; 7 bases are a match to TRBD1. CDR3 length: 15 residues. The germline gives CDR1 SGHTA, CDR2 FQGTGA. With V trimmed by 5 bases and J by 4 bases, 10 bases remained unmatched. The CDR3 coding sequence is TGTGCCAGCAGCCGCCAACCAGGGGGTTTCACTGAAGCTTTCTTT. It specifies CASSRQPGGFTEAFF.

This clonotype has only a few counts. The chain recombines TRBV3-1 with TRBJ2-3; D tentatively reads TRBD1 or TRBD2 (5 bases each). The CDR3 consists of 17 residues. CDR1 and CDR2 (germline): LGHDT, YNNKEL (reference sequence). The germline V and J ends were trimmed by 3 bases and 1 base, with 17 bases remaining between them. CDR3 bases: TGTGCCAGCAGCCAGCCCAGGGACCACAGAGGCACAGATACGCAGTATTTT. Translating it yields CASSQPRDHRGTDTQYF.

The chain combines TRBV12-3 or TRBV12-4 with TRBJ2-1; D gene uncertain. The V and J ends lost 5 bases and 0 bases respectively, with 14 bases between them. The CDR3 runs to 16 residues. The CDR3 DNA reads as TGTGCCAGCAGTCTGGGCTTACAATTCTCCTACAATGAGCAGTTCTTC. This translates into CASSLGLQFSYNEQFF.

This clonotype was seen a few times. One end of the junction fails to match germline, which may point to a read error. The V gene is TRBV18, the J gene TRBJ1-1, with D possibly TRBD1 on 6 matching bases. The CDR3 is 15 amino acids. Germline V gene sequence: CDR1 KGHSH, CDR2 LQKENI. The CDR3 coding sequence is TGTGCCAGCTCCCTCCAGGGGTACCAGGGGACTGAAGCCTTCTTT. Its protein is CASSLQGYQGTEAFF.

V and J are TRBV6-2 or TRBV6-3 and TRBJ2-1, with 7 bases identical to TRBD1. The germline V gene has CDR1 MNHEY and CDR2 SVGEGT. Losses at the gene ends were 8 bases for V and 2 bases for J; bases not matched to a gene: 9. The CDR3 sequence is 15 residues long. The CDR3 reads CASSPGTDAYNEQFF. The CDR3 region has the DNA TGTGCCAGCTCCCCTGGGACAGATGCCTACAATGAGCAGTTCTTC.

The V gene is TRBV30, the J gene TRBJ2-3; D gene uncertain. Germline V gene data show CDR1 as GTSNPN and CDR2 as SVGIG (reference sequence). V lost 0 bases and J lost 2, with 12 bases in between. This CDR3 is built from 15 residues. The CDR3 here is CAWSVLVGPTDTQYF. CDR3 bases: TGTGCCTGGAGTGTACTGGTCGGACCCACAGATACGCAGTATTTT.

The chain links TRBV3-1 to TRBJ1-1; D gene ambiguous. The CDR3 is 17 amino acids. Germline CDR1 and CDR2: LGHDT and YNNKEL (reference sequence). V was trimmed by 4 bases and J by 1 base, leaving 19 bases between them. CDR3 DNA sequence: TGTGCCAGCAGCCTCATCCGAGGACGGACTGAGAACACTGAAGCTTTCTTT. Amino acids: CASSLIRGRTENTEAFF.

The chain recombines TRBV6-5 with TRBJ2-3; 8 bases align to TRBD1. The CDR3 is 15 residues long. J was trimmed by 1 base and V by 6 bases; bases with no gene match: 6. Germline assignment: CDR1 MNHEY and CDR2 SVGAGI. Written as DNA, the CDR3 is TGTGCCAGCAGGCCAGGGGGCGTAGGCACAGATACGCAGTATTTT. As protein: CASRPGGVGTDTQYF.

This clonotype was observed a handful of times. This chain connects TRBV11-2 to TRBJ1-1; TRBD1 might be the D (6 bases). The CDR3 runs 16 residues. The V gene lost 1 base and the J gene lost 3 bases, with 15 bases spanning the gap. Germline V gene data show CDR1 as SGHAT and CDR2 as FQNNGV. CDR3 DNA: TGTGCCAGCAGCTTAGTTTCGCAGGGGCCGTACACTGAAGCTTTCTTT. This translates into CASSLVSQGPYTEAFF.

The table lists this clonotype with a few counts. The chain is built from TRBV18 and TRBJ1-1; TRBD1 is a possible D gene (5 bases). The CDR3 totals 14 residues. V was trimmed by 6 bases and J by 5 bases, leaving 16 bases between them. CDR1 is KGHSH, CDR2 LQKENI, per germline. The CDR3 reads CASSVTTGVTEAFF. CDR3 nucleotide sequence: TGTGCCAGCTCCGTAACAACGGGGGTTACTGAAGCTTTCTTT.

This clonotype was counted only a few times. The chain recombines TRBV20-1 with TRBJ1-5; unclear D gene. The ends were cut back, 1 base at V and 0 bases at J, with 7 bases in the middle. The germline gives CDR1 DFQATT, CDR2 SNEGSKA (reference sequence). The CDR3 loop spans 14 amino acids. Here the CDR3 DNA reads TGCAGTGCTAGAGGGGAACGTAGCAATCAGCCCCAGCATTTT. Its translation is CSARGERSNQPQHF.